In its sample, the clone carrying this TCR beta chain was seen many times. This record belongs to a study of blood T cells in healthy people across ages. Together with a sample-barcoded 5' primer, a J-beta primer mix was included in a second PCR lasting about 7 to 11 cycles. Sequencing recovered at least 2.5 million CDR3-containing paired-end reads from each sample. Each CDR3 protein is one row after TCRdb ran MiXCR on the 5' RACE reads. The repertoire holds around 1,500,000 distinct CDR3 sequences, with 25% to 30% as singletons. The CDR3 consists of 15 residues. Germline V gives CDR1 MNHNS, CDR2 SASEGT. V was clipped by 6 bases and J by 5 bases, with 19 bases between them.

The rearrangement joins TRBV6-1 to TRBJ2-5; D perhaps matches TRBD2 (5 bases). This sequence originates from a woman in her twenties or thirties in good health. Sequencing used blood. The CDR3 DNA is TGTGCCAGCAGCGAATCTAGCACCGGGCGGGAGACCCAGTACTTC. This encodes CASSESSTGRETQYF.